The 11 T cell receptor beta chains listed next were all sequenced from one sample in a study of PD-L1 blockade in urothelial cancer. Clones were sequenced by immunoSEQ multiplex PCR, and TCRdb holds only the in-frame ones, with some missing. Here the sample spans more than 35,000 clones, roughly 92% being singletons. Time point in this sample: pretreatment peripheral blood. The sample was PBMCs, taken around atezolizumab (anti-PD-L1) treatment. The receptors here all came from a woman in her sixties or seventies with urothelial cancer.

The chain carries TRBV28 and TRBJ2-7; D may be TRBD1 (5 bases). The CDR3 sequence is 12 residues long. Germline V gene sequence: CDR1 MDHEN, CDR2 SYDVKM. V gave up 7 bases and J gave up 5 bases, with 12 bases separating them. DNA for the CDR3: TGTGCCAGCATGAGGCAGGGCCACGAGCAGTACTTC. It yields the protein CASMRQGHEQYF.

The V and J genes are TRBV5-6 and TRBJ1-5; 10 bases are shared with TRBD1. J gave up 6 bases and V 4 bases, and 7 bases lay outside the gene matches. CDR3 size: 15 residues. CDR1 SGHDT and CDR2 YYEEEE come from the germline V gene. CDR3 sequence reads: CASSVGQGLRQPQHF. Written as DNA, the CDR3 is TGTGCCAGCAGCGTGGGACAGGGGCTTCGTCAGCCCCAGCATTTT.

The rearrangement joins TRBV7-2 to TRBJ2-1; TRBD2 aligns across 13 bases. The germline V gene encodes CDR1 SGHTA and CDR2 FQGNSA. The CDR3 length is 19 residues. After removal of 5 bases from V and 4 bases from J, the junction contained 14 bases not matched to a gene. CDR3 nucleotide sequence: TGTGCCAGCAGCCCACCGACTAGCGGGAGGCTTCGGGGGTACAATGAGCAGTTCTTC. Protein sequence: CASSPPTSGRLRGYNEQFF.

This rearrangement joins TRBV9 to TRBJ2-6; 9 bases line up with TRBD2. The CDR3 is 15 residues long. Germline V CDR1 and CDR2: SGDLS, YYNGEE. The junction had 5 bases not matched to a gene; V was cut back by 4 bases and J by 6 bases. CDR3: CASSSREGVANVLTF. Here the CDR3 DNA reads TGTGCCAGCAGCTCGCGGGAGGGGGTGGCCAACGTCCTGACTTTC. Variable domain in full (rest from reference TRBV9 and TRBJ2-6): DSGVTQTPKHLITATGQRVTLRCSPRSGDLSVYWYQQSLDQGLQFLIQYYNGEERAKGNILERFSAQQFPDLHSELNLSSLELGDSALYFCASSSREGVANVLTFGAGSRLTVL.

V usage is TRBV7-9 and J usage is TRBJ2-2, with D unclear. The germline V gene has CDR1 SEHNR and CDR2 FQNEAQ (reference sequence). V was trimmed by 5 bases and J by 8 bases, leaving 9 bases between them. This CDR3 contains 12 residues. The CDR3 is CASSLRLGELFF. The CDR3 nucleotides read TGTGCCAGCAGCCTGCGGCTAGGGGAGCTGTTTTTT.

This rearrangement joins TRBV7-9 to TRBJ1-1, with D perhaps matching TRBD1 (6 bases). The V end was cut by 5 bases, the J end by 7 bases, with 11 bases between. The CDR3 contains 12 residues. Germline lookup yields CDR1 SEHNR and CDR2 FQNEAQ (reference sequence). The CDR3 is CASSRGGGEAFF. DNA of the CDR3: TGTGCCAGCAGCAGAGGGGGGGGTGAAGCTTTCTTT.

The chain has TRBV7-6 and TRBJ2-1, with D possibly TRBD2 on 5 matching bases. CDR1 SGHVS and CDR2 FNYEAQ come from the germline V gene. Trimming cost V 3 bases and J 8 bases, with 14 bases left between them. The CDR3 has 14 amino acids. In DNA form, the CDR3 reads TGTGCCAGCAGCTTTGGCCAGCTTAGCGATGAGCAGTTCTTC. Translating gives CASSFGQLSDEQFF.

The chain recombines TRBV7-6 with TRBJ1-1; possibly TRBD1 for D (5 bases). The CDR3 has 15 amino acids. Trimming removed 3 bases at V and 2 bases at J, with 13 bases between. Per germline, CDR1 SGHVS and CDR2 FNYEAQ. This chain's CDR3 is CASSFPTGGNTEAFF. The DNA of the CDR3 is TGTGCCAGCAGCTTCCCCACGGGGGGTAACACTGAAGCTTTCTTT.

This clone was counted a single time. The chain links TRBV4-1 to TRBJ2-2, with 7 positions matching TRBD2. V gave up 0 bases and J gave up 1 base; unmatched junction bases: 8. CDR1 is MGHRA, CDR2 YSYEKL, per germline. This CDR3 spans 18 amino acids. The CDR3 DNA follows: TGCGCCAGCAGCCAAGATCCGGGGACTACCCTGAACACCGGGGAGCTGTTTTTT. Translating it yields CASSQDPGTTLNTGELFF.

The chain carries TRBV28 and TRBJ2-2; D remains unclear. With 5 bases removed from V and 1 base from J, the gap between germline ends came to 11 bases. This CDR3 region has 15 residues. Germline V CDR1 and CDR2: MDHEN, SYDVKM. The CDR3 reads CASSLTNLNTGELFF. The DNA for the CDR3 is TGTGCCAGCAGTCTAACCAACTTGAACACCGGGGAGCTGTTTTTT.

This rearrangement joins TRBV28 to TRBJ2-3; TRBD2 might be the D (5 bases). V was cut by 6 bases and J by 0 bases, with 16 bases left in between. The CDR3 sequence is 16 residues long. Germline V gene data show CDR1 as MDHEN and CDR2 as SYDVKM. CDR3 region: CASRILGRTSTDTQYF. CDR3 sequence (DNA): TGTGCCAGCAGGATACTAGGACGGACTAGCACAGATACGCAGTATTTT.